These 13 T cell receptor beta chains originate from one sample sequenced in a study of persistence of HIV-infected CD4 T cells. Nonspecific anti-CD3/anti-CD28 bead stimulation represents the broad CD4+ T cell repertoire. CD4+ T cells upregulating both CD40 ligand and CD69 were sorted as responding cells. Which antigens these TCRs recognize remains unknown. The libraries were made with immunoSEQ version 4 in survey mode. Sequencing used immunoSEQ multiplex PCR; TCRdb keeps in-frame clones, though not all of them. The sample yields roughly 35,000 clones, about nine tenths seen once. The sequences come from CD4+ T cells sorted from PBMCs after roughly 19-hour stimulation, collected from a patient who received antiretroviral therapy. The receptors come from an adult man with HIV who was CMV-seropositive.

The chain uses TRBV9 and TRBJ2-2; no firm D call. The V gene's germline CDR1 is SGDLS and CDR2 YYNGEE. The CDR3 is made up of 15 amino acids. V lost 0 bases, J lost 0 bases, and 6 bases lay in between. The CDR3 protein is CASSVVSSNTGELFF. CDR3 nucleotide sequence: TGTGCCAGCAGCGTAGTAAGTTCGAACACCGGGGAGCTGTTTTTT.

The J gene is TRBJ2-5, the V gene TRBV7-2, with 10 bases aligning to TRBD2. The CDR3 consists of 17 residues. V dropped 6 bases and J dropped 7; count of bases not matched to a gene: 17. Germline V gene sequence: CDR1 SGHTA, CDR2 FQGNSA. The CDR3 DNA is TGTGCCAGCAGTGGGGTTGGGGGAGCGGGGGGGGTGAGGACCCAGTACTTC. Translation: CASSGVGGAGGVRTQYF.

The rearrangement uses TRBV5-1 and TRBJ1-2; TRBD1 agrees at 9 bases. This CDR3 is built from 15 residues. Trimming cost V 3 bases and J 6 bases; bases outside gene matches: 9. CDR1 is SGHRS, CDR2 YFSETQ, per germline. CDR3 DNA sequence: TGCGCCAGCAGCTCGACAGGGGGGGAGGCAAATGGCTACACCTTC. It encodes CASSSTGGEANGYTF. Variable domain in full (rest from reference TRBV5-1 and TRBJ1-2): KAGVTQTPRYLIKTRGQQVTLSCSPISGHRSVSWYQQTPGQGLQFLFEYFSETQRNKGNFPGRFSGRQFSNSRSEMNVSTLELGDSALYLCASSSTGGEANGYTFGSGTRLTVV.

The gene calls are TRBV6-2 or TRBV6-3 and TRBJ2-5, with 11 bases that match TRBD2. The DNA end is more similar to TRBJ2-7, so the J call may be wrong. The CDR3 has 15 residues. The germline V gene encodes CDR1 MNHEY and CDR2 SVGEGT. CDR3 in DNA: TGTGCCAGCAGTTACAGGCTAGCGGGAGGTTACGAGCAGTACTTC. Translation gives CASSYRLAGGYEQYF.

The CDR3 DNA follows: TGTGCCAGCACCCTAAACCTTAGAAGCCGAGATACGCAGTATTTT. It codes for CASTLNLRSRDTQYF. V is TRBV7-9 and J is TRBJ2-3; D is ambiguous. From germline, CDR1 is SEHNR and CDR2 FQNEAQ (reference sequence). The CDR3 sequence is 15 residues long. The V and J ends lost 7 bases and 5 bases respectively, with 19 bases between them.

This clone was seen a single time. The chain employs TRBV19 and TRBJ1-2; 8 bases are a match to TRBD1. The CDR3 spans 13 residues. V lost 7 bases to trimming and J lost 6 bases; unmatched junction nucleotides: 7. The V gene's germline CDR1 is LNHDA and CDR2 SQIVND (reference sequence). The CDR3 loop reads CASTRDRYDGYTF. CDR3 sequence (DNA): TGTGCCAGTACCCGGGACAGGTACGATGGCTACACCTTC. Combining the CDR3 with reference TRBV19 and TRBJ1-2 gives the whole variable domain DGGITQSPKYLFRKEGQNVTLSCEQNLNHDAMYWYRQDPGQGLRLIYYSQIVNDFQKGDIAEGYSVSREKKESFPLTVTSAQKNPTAFYLCASTRDRYDGYTFGSGTRLTVV.

The chain uses TRBV19 and TRBJ2-5; the match to TRBD2 covers 10 bases. CDR1 LNHDA and CDR2 SQIVND come from the germline V gene (reference sequence). V was clipped by 0 bases and J by 1 base; unmatched bases: 2. This CDR3 has 16 amino acids. The CDR3: CASSIEASGSQETQYF. DNA for the CDR3: TGTGCCAGTAGTATAGAGGCTAGCGGGAGCCAAGAGACCCAGTACTTC.

J is TRBJ1-6 and V is TRBV27; no clear D gene. The CDR3 runs to 12 residues. V dropped 8 bases and J dropped 6 bases, with 8 bases sitting between them. Germline CDR1 MNHEY, CDR2 SMNVEV (reference sequence). CDR3 DNA sequence: TGTGCCAGCGCCACGATTAATTCACCCCTCCACTTT. Protein: CASATINSPLHF.

V usage is TRBV5-5 and J usage is TRBJ1-4, with 7 positions matching TRBD1. V gave up 4 bases and J gave up 6 bases; unmatched junction bases: 9. Per germline, CDR1 SGHKS and CDR2 YYEKEE (reference sequence). This CDR3 comprises 15 residues. The CDR3 DNA follows: TGTGCCAGCAGCCTTAACAGGGGCGGGTATGAAAAACTGTTTTTT. It specifies CASSLNRGGYEKLFF.

The chain couples TRBV7-2 to TRBJ2-1; D might be TRBD2 (5 bases). Trimming pared 2 bases from V and 2 bases from J, leaving 7 bases between. Germline V gene sequence: CDR1 SGHTA, CDR2 FQGNSA. The CDR3 is 14 residues long. The chain's CDR3 is CASSLMRAYNEQFF. CDR3 bases: TGTGCCAGCAGCTTAATGAGGGCCTACAATGAGCAGTTCTTC.

The chain recombines TRBV5-4 with TRBJ2-1; 8 nucleotides align to TRBD1. The V and J ends lost 5 bases and 8 bases, in that order; junction bases with no gene match: 12. There are 15 residues in the CDR3. Per germline, CDR1 SGHNT and CDR2 YYREEE (reference sequence). CDR3 coding DNA: TGTGCCAGCAGAATTACAGGGGGAAGATTCGATGAGCAGTTCTTC. Protein sequence: CASRITGGRFDEQFF.

The V and J genes are TRBV7-8 and TRBJ2-1; TRBD1 matches at 9 bases. Germline CDR1 and CDR2: SGHVS and FQNEAQ. Trimming at V came to 5 bases and at J to 15 bases, leaving 14 bases not matched to a gene. The CDR3 runs 14 residues. The DNA of the CDR3 is TGTGCCAGCAGCGTACCGGGACAGGGCACATCCCCGTTCTTC. Protein sequence: CASSVPGQGTSPFF.

The chain employs TRBV4-3 and TRBJ2-2; maybe TRBD2 (6 bases). This CDR3 has 15 amino acids. In germline, CDR1 is LGHNA, CDR2 YSLEER. V lost 7 bases and J 5 bases, leaving 17 bases between the germline ends. CDR3 loop: CASKSRAEGTGELFF. CDR3 DNA sequence: TGCGCCAGCAAGAGTCGAGCGGAGGGGACCGGGGAGCTGTTTTTT.